This TCR beta chain comes out of a study of blood T cell repertoires in COVID-19. Across the study: Samples came from the United States, Italy and Spain, spanning acute and convalescent COVID-19.

V was cut by 2 bases and J by 9 bases, with 16 bases left in between. The CDR3 has 14 amino acids. Germline V gives CDR1 SGHVS, CDR2 FQNEAQ. Authors' analysis steps: Counts of nucleated cells, estimated from reference gene primer amplification, were obtained. Method: immunoSEQ multiplex PCR; TCRdb's copy keeps in-frame clones and lacks some. V and J calls and clone size are as listed in that table; D and trimming were resolved from the DNA. Here the sample spans about 75,000 clones, about nine tenths being singletons. The gene calls are TRBV7-8 and TRBJ1-2; D call uncertain. This TCR derives from a human donor in a cohort sampled during active COVID-19. Sequencing was performed on peripheral blood. The CDR3 loop reads CASSLSPRGGSYTF. CDR3 DNA: TGTGCCAGCAGCTTATCCCCCCGGGGTGGGAGCTACACCTTC.